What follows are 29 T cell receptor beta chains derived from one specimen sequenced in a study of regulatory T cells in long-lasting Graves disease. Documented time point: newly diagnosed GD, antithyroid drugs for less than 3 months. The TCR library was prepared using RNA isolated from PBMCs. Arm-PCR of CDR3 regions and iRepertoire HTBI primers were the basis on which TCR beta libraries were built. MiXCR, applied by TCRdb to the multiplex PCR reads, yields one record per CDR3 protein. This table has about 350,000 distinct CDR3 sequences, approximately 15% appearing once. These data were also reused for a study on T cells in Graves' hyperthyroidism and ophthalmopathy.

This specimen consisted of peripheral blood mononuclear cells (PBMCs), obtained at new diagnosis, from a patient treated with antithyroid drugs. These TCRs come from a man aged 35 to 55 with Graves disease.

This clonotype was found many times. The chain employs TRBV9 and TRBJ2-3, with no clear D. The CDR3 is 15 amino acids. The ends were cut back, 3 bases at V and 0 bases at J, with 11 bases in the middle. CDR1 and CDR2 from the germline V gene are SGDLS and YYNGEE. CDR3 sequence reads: CASSATVTSTDTQYF. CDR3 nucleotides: TGTGCCAGCAGCGCGACTGTAACGAGCACAGATACGCAGTATTTT.

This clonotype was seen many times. CDR3 in amino acids: CASSSPLGTVSQETQYF. The CDR3 bases are TGTGCCAGCAGCTCCCCCCTGGGGACAGTCAGCCAAGAGACCCAGTACTTC. The chain recombines TRBV3-1 with TRBJ2-5; 7 bases are shared with TRBD1. CDR1 and CDR2 (germline): LGHDT, YNNKEL (reference sequence). The length of the CDR3 is 17 residues. V was pared by 5 bases and J by 1 base, with 13 bases of the junction left unmatched.

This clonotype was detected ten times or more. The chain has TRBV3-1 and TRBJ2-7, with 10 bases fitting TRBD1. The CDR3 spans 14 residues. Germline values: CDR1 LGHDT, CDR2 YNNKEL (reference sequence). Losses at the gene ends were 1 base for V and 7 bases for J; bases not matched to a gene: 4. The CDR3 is CASSQVDRGLEQYF. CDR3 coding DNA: TGTGCCAGCAGCCAAGTCGACAGGGGGCTTGAGCAGTACTTC.

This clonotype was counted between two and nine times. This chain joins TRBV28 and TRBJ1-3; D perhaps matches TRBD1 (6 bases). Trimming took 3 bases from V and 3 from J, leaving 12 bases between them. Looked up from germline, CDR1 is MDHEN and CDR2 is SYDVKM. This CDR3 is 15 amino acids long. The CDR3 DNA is TGTGCCAGCAGTTTCATCGGGACATTTGGAAACACCATATATTTT. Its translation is CASSFIGTFGNTIYF.

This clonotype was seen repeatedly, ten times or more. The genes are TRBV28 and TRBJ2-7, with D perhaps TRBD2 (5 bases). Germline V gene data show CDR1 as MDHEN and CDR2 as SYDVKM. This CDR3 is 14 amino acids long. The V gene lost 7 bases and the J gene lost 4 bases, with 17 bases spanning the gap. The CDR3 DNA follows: TGTGCCAGCATGCCCGGGATGGGCCTTTACGAGCAGTACTTC. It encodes CASMPGMGLYEQYF.

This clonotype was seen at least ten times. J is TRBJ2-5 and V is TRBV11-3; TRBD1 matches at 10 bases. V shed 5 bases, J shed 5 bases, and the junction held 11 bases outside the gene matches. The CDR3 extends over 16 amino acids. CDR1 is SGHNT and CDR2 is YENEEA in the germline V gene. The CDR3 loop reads CASSARTGGGGETQYF. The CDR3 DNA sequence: TGTGCCAGCAGCGCCCGGACAGGGGGAGGTGGGGAGACCCAGTACTTC.

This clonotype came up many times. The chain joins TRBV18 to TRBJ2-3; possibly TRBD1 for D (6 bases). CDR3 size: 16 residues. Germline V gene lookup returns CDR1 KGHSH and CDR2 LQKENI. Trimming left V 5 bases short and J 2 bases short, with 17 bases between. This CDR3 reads CASSTRQATHTDTQYF. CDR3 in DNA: TGTGCCAGCTCAACACGACAGGCAACTCACACAGATACGCAGTATTTT. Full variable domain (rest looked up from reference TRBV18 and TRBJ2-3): NAGVMQNPRHLVRRRGQEARLRCSPMKGHSHVYWYRQLPEEGLKFMVYLQKENIIDESGMPKERFSAEFPKEGPSILRIQQVVRGDSAAYFCASSTRQATHTDTQYFGPGTRLTVL.

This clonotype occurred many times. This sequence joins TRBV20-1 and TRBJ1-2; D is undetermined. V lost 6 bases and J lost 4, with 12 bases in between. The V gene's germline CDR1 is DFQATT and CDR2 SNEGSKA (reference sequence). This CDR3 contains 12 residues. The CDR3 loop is CSALRGSYGYTF. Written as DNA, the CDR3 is TGCAGTGCCCTACGGGGATCCTATGGCTACACCTTC.

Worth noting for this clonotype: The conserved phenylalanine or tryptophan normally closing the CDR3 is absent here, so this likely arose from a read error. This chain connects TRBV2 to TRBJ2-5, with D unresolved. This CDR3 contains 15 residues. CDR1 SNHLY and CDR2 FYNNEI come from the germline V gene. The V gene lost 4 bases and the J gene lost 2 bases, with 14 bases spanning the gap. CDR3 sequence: CASSGRQSPQETQYL. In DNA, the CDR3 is TGTGCCAGCAGTGGAAGACAATCTCCTCAAGAGACCCAGTACCTC.

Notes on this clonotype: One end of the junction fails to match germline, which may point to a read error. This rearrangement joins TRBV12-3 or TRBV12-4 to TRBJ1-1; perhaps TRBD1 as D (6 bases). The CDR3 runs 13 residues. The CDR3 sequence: CASSLRGDTGAFF. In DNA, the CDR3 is TGTGCCAGCAGTTTAAGAGGGGACACTGGAGCTTTCTTT.

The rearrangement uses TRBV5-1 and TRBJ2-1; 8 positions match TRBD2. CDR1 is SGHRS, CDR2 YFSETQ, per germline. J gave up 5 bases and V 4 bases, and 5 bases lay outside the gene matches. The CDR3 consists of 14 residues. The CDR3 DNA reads TGCGCCAGCAGCATAAGCGGGGGAAACAATGAGCAGTTCTTC. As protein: CASSISGGNNEQFF.

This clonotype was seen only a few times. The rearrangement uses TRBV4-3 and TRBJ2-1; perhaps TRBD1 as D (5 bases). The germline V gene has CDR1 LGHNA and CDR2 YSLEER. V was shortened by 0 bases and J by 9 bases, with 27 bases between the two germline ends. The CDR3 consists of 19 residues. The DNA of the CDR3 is TGCGCCAGCAGCCAAGAGTTCGTAGGCAGACACAGAAGGGGCTCTGAGCAGTTCTTC. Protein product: CASSQEFVGRHRRGSEQFF.

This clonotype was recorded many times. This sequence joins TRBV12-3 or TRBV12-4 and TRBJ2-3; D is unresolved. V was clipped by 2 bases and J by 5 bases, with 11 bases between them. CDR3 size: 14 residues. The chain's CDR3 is CASSLLSAQDTQYF. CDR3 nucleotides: TGTGCCAGCAGTTTATTGTCAGCCCAAGATACGCAGTATTTT.

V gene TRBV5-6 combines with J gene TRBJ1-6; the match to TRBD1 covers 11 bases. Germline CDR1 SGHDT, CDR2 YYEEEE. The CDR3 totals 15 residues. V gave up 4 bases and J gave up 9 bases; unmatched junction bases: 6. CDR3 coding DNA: TGTGCCAGCAGCGCGGGACAGGGGGTTGGTTCACCCCTCCACTTT. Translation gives CASSAGQGVGSPLHF.

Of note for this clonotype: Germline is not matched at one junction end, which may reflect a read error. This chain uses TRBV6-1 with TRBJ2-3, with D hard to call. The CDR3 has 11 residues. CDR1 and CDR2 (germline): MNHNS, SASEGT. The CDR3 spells CASRTEKAIHF. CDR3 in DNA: TGTGCCAGCAGGACCGAAAAGGCGATTCATTTT.

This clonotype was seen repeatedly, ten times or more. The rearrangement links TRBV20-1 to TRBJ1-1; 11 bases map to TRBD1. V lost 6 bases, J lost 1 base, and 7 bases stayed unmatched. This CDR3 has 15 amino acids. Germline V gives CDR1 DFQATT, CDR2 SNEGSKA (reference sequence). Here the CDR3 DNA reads TGCAGTGCAGGGGACAGGGGGACATGGAACACTGAAGCTTTCTTT. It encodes CSAGDRGTWNTEAFF.

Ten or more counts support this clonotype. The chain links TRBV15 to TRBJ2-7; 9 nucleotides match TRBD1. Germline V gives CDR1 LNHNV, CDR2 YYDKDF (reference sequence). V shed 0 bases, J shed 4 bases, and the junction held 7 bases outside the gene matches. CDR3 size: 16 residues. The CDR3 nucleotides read TGTGCCACCAGCAGAGATTTTTCGGGACAGGGATACGAGCAGTACTTC. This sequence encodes CATSRDFSGQGYEQYF.

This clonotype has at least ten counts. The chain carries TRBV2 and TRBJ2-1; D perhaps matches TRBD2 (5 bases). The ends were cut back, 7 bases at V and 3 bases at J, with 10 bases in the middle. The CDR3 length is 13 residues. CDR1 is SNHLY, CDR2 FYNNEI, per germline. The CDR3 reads CASKDGDYNEQFF. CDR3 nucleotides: TGTGCCAGCAAGGACGGGGACTACAATGAGCAGTTCTTC.

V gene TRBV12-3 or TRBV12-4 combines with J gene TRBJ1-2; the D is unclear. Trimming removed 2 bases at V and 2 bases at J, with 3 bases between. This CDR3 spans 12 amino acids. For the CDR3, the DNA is TGTGCCAGCAGTTTACTGAACTATGGCTACACCTTC. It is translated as CASSLLNYGYTF.

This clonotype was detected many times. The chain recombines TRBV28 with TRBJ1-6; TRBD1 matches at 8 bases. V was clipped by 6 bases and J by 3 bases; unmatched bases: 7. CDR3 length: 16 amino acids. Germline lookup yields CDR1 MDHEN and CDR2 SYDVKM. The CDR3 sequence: CASSFGDRSYNSPLHF. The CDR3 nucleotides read TGTGCCAGCAGCTTCGGGGACAGGAGCTATAATTCACCCCTCCACTTT.

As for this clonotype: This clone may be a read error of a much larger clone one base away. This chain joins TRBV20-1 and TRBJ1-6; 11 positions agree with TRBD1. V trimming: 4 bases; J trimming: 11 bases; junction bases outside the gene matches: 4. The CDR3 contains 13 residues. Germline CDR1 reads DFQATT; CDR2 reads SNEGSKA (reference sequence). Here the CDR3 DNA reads TGCAGTGCTATGGGACAGGGGGGTCCACCCCTCCACTTT. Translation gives CSAMGQGGPPLHF.

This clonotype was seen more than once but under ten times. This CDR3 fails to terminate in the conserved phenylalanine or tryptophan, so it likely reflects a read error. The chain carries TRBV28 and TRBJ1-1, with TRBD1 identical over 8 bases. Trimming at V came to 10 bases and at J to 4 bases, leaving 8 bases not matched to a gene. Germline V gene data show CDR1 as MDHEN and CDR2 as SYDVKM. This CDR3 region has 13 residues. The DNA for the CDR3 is TGTGCCACCAATTCCGGACAGGGCACTGAAGCTTTCCTT. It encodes CATNSGQGTEAFL.

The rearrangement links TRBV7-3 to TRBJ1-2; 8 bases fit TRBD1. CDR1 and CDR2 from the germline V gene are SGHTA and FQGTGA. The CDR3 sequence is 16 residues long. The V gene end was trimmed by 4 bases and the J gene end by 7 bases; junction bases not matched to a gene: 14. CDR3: CASSSAWGRGRIGYTF. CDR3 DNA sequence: TGTGCCAGCAGCTCTGCCTGGGGCAGGGGGCGAATTGGCTACACCTTC. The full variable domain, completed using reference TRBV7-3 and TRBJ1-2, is GAGVSQTPSNKVTEKGKYVELRCDPISGHTALYWYRQSLGQGPEFLIYFQGTGAADDSGLPNDRFFAVRPEGSVSTLKIQRTERGDSAVYLCASSSAWGRGRIGYTFGSGTRLTVV.

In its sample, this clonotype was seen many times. CDR3 protein: CAWTGTADEKLFF. The CDR3 bases are TGTGCCTGGACTGGGACGGCGGACGAAAAACTGTTTTTT. The chain combines TRBV30 with TRBJ1-4; D is possibly TRBD1 (5 bases). This CDR3 has 13 amino acids. In germline, CDR1 is GTSNPN, CDR2 SVGIG (reference sequence). V was pared by 4 bases and J by 8 bases, with 14 bases between. Complete variable domain (other parts from reference TRBV30 and TRBJ1-4): SQTIHQWPATLVQPVGSPLSLECTVEGTSNPNLYWYRQAAGRGLQLLFYSVGIGQISSEVPQNLSASRPQDRQFILSSKKLLLSDSGFYLCAWTGTADEKLFFGSGTQLSVL.

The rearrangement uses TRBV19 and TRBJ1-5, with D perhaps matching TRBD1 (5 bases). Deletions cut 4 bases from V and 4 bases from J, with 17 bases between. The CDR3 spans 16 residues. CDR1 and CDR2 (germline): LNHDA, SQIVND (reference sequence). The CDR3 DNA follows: TGTGCCAGTAGTAGGGGGACGGAGGAACGGAATCAGCCCCAGCATTTT. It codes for CASSRGTEERNQPQHF.

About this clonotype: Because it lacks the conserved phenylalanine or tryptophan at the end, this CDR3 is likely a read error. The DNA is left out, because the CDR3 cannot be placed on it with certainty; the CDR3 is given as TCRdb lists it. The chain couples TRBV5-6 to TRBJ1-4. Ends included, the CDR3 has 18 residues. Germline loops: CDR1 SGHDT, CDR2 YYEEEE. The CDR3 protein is CATASHSLRCGGTRGLIC.

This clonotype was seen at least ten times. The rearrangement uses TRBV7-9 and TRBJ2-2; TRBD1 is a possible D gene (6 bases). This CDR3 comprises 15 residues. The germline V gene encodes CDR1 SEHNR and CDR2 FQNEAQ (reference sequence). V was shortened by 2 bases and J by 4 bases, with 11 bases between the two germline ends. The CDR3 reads CASSLRQGPTGELFF. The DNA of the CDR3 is TGTGCCAGCAGCTTACGGCAGGGGCCCACCGGGGAGCTGTTTTTT.

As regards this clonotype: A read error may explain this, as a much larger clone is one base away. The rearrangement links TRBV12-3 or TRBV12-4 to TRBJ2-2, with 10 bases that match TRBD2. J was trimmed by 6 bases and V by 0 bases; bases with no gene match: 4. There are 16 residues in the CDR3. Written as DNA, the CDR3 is TGTGCCAGCAGTTTAGCTAGCGGGGGGCCCCCCGGGGAGCTGTTTTTT. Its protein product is CASSLASGGPPGELFF.

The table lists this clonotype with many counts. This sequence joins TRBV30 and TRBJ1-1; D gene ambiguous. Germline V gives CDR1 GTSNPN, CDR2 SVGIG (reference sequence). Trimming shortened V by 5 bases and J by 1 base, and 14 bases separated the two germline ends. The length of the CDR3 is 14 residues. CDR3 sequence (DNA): TGTGCCTGGGATACCGGGCCAAAGAACACTGAAGCTTTCTTT. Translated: CAWDTGPKNTEAFF.